Listed below are T cell receptor beta chains from one sample, sequenced in a study of CD8 T cells in Susac syndrome. TCRdb re-analysed the immunoSEQ multiplex PCR reads in MiXCR, keeping a single row per CDR3 protein. The data show around 180,000 distinct CDR3 sequences, with roughly 95% seen just once and about 0.093% held by the top ten. Sample: CD4+ T cells from PBMCs. Source of these receptors: a human donor with multiple sclerosis. Each CDR3 is given with its conserved first and last residue. Size is stated for part of the rows, as once, few or many counts, or as a class when the clone is expanded.

v_call clone_size cdr3_aa
TRBV24-1 NA CATSDSGTGNTEAFF
TRBV20-1 NA CSARSGHTTNTGELFF
TRBV30 NA CAWIVTPEAFF
TRBV20-1 once CSASSGLRNQPQHF
TRBV28 NA CASSPPRRTEAFF
TRBV6-4 NA CASSDRKVVTF
TRBV25-1 NA CASSDLRRKAGANVLTF
TRBV19 NA CATGPKGQGPYEQYF
TRBV30 once CAWSRAWAGELFF
TRBV2 NA CASRAGTLFSNQPQHF
TRBV25-1 once CASSDERGDSTDTQYF
TRBV19 NA CASSTDRATQPQHF
TRBV18 NA CASSVIGADIQYF
TRBV30 NA CASSIHPPSGEQYF
TRBV6-5 NA CASSWTGARSPLHF
TRBV15 NA CATSRGTGSGPYEQYF
TRBV29-1 once CSGTGREETQYF
TRBV12-3/TRBV12-4 NA CASTPGFTTTQYF
TRBV27 once CASSWGAGKSGTQYF
TRBV30 NA CAWRTGAGETQYF
TRBV7-2 NA CASSLGGGEQYF
TRBV29-1 NA CSVEFVGRGYTF
TRBV30 NA CAWRFPLPYGYTF